These 4 T cell receptor beta chains share one sample of origin, sequenced in a study of cytomegalovirus exposure and HLA in healthy donors. With 60 Vbeta and 13 Jbeta primers, the PCR was carried out. Produced via immunoSEQ multiplex PCR; TCRdb's table is partial and in-frame only. Of around 130,000 clones listed, about 81% are singletons. The sequenced sample consisted of PBMCs. The source is a man between 35 and 55 years old in good health and CMV-seronegative.

The genes are TRBV4-1 and TRBJ1-4; the D is unclear. V was clipped by 0 bases and J by 8 bases, with 7 bases between them. The V gene's germline CDR1 is MGHRA and CDR2 YSYEKL. The CDR3 has 13 residues. The CDR3 loop reads CASSQDIVEKLFF. In DNA, the CDR3 is TGCGCCAGCAGCCAAGATATTGTCGAAAAACTGTTTTTT.

This chain links TRBV28 with TRBJ1-2; D is uncertain. The CDR3 consists of 12 residues. Between the trimmed V and J ends, which lost 6 bases and 2 bases, there was a span of 7 bases. Germline V gene lookup returns CDR1 MDHEN and CDR2 SYDVKM. The CDR3 DNA sequence: TGTGCCAGCAGCTCGGGGAACTATGGCTACACCTTC. Translating gives CASSSGNYGYTF.

This clone was counted once. The chain is built from TRBV10-3 and TRBJ1-4, with D tentatively TRBD1 (6 bases). Germline CDR1 and CDR2: ENHRY and SYGVKD. The CDR3 has 14 amino acids. The V end lost 11 bases, the J end lost 4 bases, and 17 bases lay between the germline ends. In DNA, the CDR3 is TGTGCCGCAAGGGACACAGCACTTAATGAAAAACTGTTTTTT. Protein: CAARDTALNEKLFF.

The CDR3 bases are TGTGCCAGCAGCTCCCGTACGGGGATAAACACTGAAGCTTTCTTT. Its protein is CASSSRTGINTEAFF. This chain joins TRBV7-6 and TRBJ1-1; no clear D gene. The CDR3 has 15 amino acids. V was pared by 4 bases and J by 2 bases, with 14 bases between. The germline V gene encodes CDR1 SGHVS and CDR2 FNYEAQ.